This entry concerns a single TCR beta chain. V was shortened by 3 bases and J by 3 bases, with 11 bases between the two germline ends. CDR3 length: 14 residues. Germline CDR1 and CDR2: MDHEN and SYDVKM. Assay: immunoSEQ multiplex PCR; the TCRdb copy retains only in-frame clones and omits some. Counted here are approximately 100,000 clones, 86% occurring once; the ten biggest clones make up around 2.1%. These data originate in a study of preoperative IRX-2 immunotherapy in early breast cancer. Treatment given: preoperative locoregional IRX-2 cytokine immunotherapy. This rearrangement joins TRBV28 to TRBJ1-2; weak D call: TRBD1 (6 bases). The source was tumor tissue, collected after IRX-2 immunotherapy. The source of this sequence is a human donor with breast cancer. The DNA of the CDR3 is TGTGCCAGCAGTTTCCAGGGGCTCGACTATGGCTACACCTTC. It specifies CASSFQGLDYGYTF.